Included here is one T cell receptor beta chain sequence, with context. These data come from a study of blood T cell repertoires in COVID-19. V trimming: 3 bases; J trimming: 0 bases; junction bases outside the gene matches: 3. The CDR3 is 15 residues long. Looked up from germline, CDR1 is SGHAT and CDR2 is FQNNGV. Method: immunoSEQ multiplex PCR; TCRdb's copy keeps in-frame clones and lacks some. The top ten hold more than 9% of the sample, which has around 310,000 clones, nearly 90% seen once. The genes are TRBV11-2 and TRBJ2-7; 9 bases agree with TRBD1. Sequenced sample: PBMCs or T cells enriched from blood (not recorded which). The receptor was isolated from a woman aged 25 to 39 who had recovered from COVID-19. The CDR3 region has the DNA TGTGCCAGCAGCTTTACACAGGGGGCCTCCTACGAGCAGTACTTC. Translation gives CASSFTQGASYEQYF.